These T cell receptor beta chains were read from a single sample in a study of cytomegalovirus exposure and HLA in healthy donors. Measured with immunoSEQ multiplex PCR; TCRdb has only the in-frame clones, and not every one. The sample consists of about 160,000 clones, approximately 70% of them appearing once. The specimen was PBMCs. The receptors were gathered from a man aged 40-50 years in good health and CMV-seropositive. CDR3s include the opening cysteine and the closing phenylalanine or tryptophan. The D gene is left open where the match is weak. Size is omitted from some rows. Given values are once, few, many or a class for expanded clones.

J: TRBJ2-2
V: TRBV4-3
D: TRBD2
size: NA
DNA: TGCGCCAGCAGCCTGGAGCGGGGGCCCGGGGAGCTGTTTTTT
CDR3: CASSLERGPGELFF

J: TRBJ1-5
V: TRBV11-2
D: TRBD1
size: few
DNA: TGTGCCAGCAGCTTAGGGGACAGTCAGCCCCAGCATTTT
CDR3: CASSLGDSQPQHF

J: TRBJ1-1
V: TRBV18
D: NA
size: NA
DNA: TGTGCCAGCTCACACTCATCCAAAGGGGTGAGCACTGAAGCTTTCTTT
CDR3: CASSHSSKGVSTEAFF

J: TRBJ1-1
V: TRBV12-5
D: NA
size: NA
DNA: TGTGCTAGTGGTCGTCCCGGGACAAAGAACACTGAAGCTTTCTTT
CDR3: CASGRPGTKNTEAFF

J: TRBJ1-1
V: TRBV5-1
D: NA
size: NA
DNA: TGCGCCAGCAGTCCTGCGGGGAACACTGAAGCTTTCTTT
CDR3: CASSPAGNTEAFF

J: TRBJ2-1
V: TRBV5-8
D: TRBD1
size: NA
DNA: TGTGCCAGCAGCCCACGACAGGGGAGCAATGAGCAGTTCTTC
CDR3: CASSPRQGSNEQFF

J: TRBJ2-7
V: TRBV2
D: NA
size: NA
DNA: TGTGCCAGCAGTGTCTCACAGACCTACGAGCAGTACTTC
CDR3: CASSVSQTYEQYF

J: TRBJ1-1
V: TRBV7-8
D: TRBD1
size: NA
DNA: TGTGCCAGCAACATAAAGGGGACAGGGTCTGAAGCTTTCTTT
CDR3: CASNIKGTGSEAFF

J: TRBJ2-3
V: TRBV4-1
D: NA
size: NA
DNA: TGCGCCAGCAGCCACTCTTGGACAGGCACAGATACGCAGTATTTT
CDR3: CASSHSWTGTDTQYF

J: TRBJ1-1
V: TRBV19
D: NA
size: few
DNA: TGTGCCAGTAGTATGGACCCTGGCGCGGGAGCTTTCTTT
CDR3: CASSMDPGAGAFF

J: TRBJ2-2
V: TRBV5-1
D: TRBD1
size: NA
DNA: TGCGCCAGCAGCTTGGAGGACAGGGTCGGGGGTTCGAACACCGGGGAGCTGTTTTTT
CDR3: CASSLEDRVGGSNTGELFF

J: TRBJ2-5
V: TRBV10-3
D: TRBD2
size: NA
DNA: TGTGCCATCAGTGACATTAGCGGGGCCCTCCAAGAGACCCAGTACTTC
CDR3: CAISDISGALQETQYF

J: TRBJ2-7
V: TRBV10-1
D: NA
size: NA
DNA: TGCGCCATCCTGAGGGGGTACGAGCAGTACTTC
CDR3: CAILRGYEQYF

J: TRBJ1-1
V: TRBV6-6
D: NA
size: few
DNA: TGTGCCAGCAGTCCTACAGAGAACACTGAAGCTTTCTTT
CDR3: CASSPTENTEAFF

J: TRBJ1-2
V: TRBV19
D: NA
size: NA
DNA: TGTGCCAGTAGTGCCGGGATGGCGGGCTATGGCTACACCTTC
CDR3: CASSAGMAGYGYTF

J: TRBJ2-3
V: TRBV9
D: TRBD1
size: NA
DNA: TGTGCCAGCAGCGTAACCCTATCCGACAGGGAGTACACAGATACGCAGTATTTT
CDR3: CASSVTLSDREYTDTQYF

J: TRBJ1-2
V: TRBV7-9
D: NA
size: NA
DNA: TGTGCCAGCAGCTTGGGTTCTTCAGACGGGAGGGGAAAAGCGGGCTACACCTTC
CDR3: CASSLGSSDGRGKAGYTF